One and the same sample provided the 3 T cell receptor beta chains below, sequenced in a study of blood T cell repertoires in COVID-19. The repertoire was sequenced with immunoSEQ multiplex PCR; TCRdb's copy has only in-frame clones and lacks some. In the table there are about 100,000 clones, 82% of which are singletons. The specimen sequenced was peripheral blood. The receptors come from a man in his fifties or sixties with acute or convalescent COVID-19.

The chain uses TRBV5-5 and TRBJ1-5; TRBD1 aligns across 9 bases. The CDR3 has 15 amino acids. Trimming cost V 4 bases and J 6 bases; bases outside gene matches: 8. Germline V gene data show CDR1 as SGHKS and CDR2 as YYEKEE (reference sequence). DNA for the CDR3: TGTGCCAGCAGCCCCCAGACAGGGGGAACTCAGCCCCAGCATTTT. This encodes CASSPQTGGTQPQHF.

The chain carries TRBV5-6 and TRBJ2-6; D is ambiguous. V was shortened by 1 base and J by 0 bases, with 11 bases between the two germline ends. Germline CDR1 reads SGHDT; CDR2 reads YYEEEE. CDR3 size: 17 residues. The CDR3 region has the DNA TGTGCCAGCAGCTTGTGGTCAGGCAGCTCTGGGGCCAACGTCCTGACTTTC. Encoded protein: CASSLWSGSSGANVLTF.

The genes are TRBV10-3 and TRBJ2-1; 7 bases are a match to TRBD2. The CDR3 extends over 15 amino acids. V trimming: 6 bases; J trimming: 2 bases; junction bases outside the gene matches: 7. Germline CDR1 reads ENHRY; CDR2 reads SYGVKD. CDR3: CAIREERGTYNEQFF. The CDR3 nucleotides are TGTGCCATCAGGGAGGAGCGGGGTACCTACAATGAGCAGTTCTTC.